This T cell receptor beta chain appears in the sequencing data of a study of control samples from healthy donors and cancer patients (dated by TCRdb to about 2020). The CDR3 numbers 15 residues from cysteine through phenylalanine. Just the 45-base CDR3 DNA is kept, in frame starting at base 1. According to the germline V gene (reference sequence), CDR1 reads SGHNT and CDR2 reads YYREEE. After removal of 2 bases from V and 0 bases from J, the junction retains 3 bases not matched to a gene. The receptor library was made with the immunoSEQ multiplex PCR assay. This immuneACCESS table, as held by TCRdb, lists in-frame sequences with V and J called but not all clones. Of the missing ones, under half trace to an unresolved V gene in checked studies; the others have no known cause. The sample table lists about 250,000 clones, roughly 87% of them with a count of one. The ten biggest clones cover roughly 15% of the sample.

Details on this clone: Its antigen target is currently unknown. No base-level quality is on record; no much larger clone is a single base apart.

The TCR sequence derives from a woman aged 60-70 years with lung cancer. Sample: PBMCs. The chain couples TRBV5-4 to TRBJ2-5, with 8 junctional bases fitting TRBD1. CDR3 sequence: CASSFGQGNQETQYF. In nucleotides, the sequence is TGTGCCAGCAGCTTCGGACAGGGTAACCAAGAGACCCAGTACTTC.